These 18 T cell receptor beta chains came from one sample sequenced in a study of cytomegalovirus exposure and HLA in healthy donors. The PCR contained 60 Vbeta and 13 Jbeta primers. Generated by immunoSEQ multiplex PCR, the TCRdb table keeps only in-frame clones and is missing some. Of 60,000 to 75,000 clones in the sample, less than 80% were seen once. The sample was PBMCs. Source of these receptors: a woman aged 50 to 65 in good health and CMV-seronegative.

The genes are TRBV27 and TRBJ1-1; D is possibly TRBD1 (6 bases). From germline, CDR1 is MNHEY and CDR2 SMNVEV (reference sequence). The CDR3 is 16 residues long. The V end was cut by 0 bases, the J end by 4 bases, with 15 bases between. The CDR3 protein is CASSLSGGAGSTEAFF. In DNA, the CDR3 is TGTGCCAGCAGTTTATCCGGGGGGGCAGGATCCACTGAAGCTTTCTTT.

V and J are TRBV7-9 and TRBJ1-1; maybe TRBD1 (5 bases). The V end was cut by 8 bases, the J end by 5 bases, with 21 bases between. From germline, CDR1 is SEHNR and CDR2 FQNEAQ (reference sequence). The CDR3 runs 15 residues. The CDR3: CASRSINRGGTEAFF. The CDR3 nucleotides are TGTGCCAGCCGAAGTATCAACCGCGGGGGAACTGAAGCTTTCTTT.

The chain links TRBV6-5 to TRBJ2-1; D gene uncertain. CDR1 and CDR2 from the germline V gene are MNHEY and SVGAGI. CDR3 size: 13 residues. Trimming removed 7 bases from V and 0 bases from J, with 7 bases in between. The CDR3 reads CASMRDSYNEQFF. CDR3 DNA sequence: TGTGCCAGCATGAGAGACTCCTACAATGAGCAGTTCTTC.

V gene TRBV29-1 combines with J gene TRBJ1-4; 9 positions agree with TRBD1. Germline V gene sequence: CDR1 SQVTM, CDR2 ANQGSEA. V shed 3 bases and J 12 bases; nucleotides not matched to a gene: 11. The CDR3 has 14 residues. The CDR3 region is CSVDAGTGYQELFF. The CDR3 DNA reads as TGCAGCGTTGACGCCGGGACAGGGTACCAAGAACTGTTTTTT.

This clone has more than one count but fewer than ten. The gene calls are TRBV5-6 and TRBJ1-3, with D tentatively TRBD1 (5 bases). CDR3 length: 16 residues. Deletions cut 1 base from V and 5 bases from J, with 16 bases between. Looked up from germline, CDR1 is SGHDT and CDR2 is YYEEEE. CDR3 in DNA: TGTGCCAGCAGCTTGTACGGGACTGCCTTTAGAAACACCATATATTTT. Translating it yields CASSLYGTAFRNTIYF.

V gene TRBV10-3 combines with J gene TRBJ1-2; 8 bases fit TRBD1. CDR1 and CDR2 from the germline V gene are ENHRY and SYGVKD. This CDR3 region has 15 residues. The V gene end was trimmed by 3 bases and the J gene end by 8 bases; junction bases not matched to a gene: 11. The CDR3 region is CAISEAFDRGGGYTF. For the CDR3, the DNA is TGTGCCATCAGTGAAGCCTTCGACAGGGGAGGGGGCTACACCTTC.

This clone occurred a few times. The chain carries TRBV20-1 and TRBJ1-2; D is unclear. Per the germline V gene, CDR1 is DFQATT and CDR2 is SNEGSKA (reference sequence). The CDR3 has 8 residues. This chain's CDR3 is CRSNGYTF. The CDR3 nucleotides are TGCAGATCAAATGGCTACACCTTC.

V is TRBV5-1 and J is TRBJ2-7; 7 nucleotides line up with TRBD1. V was pared by 3 bases and J by 0 bases, with 9 bases of the junction left unmatched. The CDR3 is 16 amino acids. Germline V gives CDR1 SGHRS, CDR2 YFSETQ. The CDR3 nucleotides are TGCGCCAGCAGCTCTCCGTACAGGGGTTTCTCCTACGAGCAGTACTTC. The encoded protein is CASSSPYRGFSYEQYF.

The chain uses TRBV5-1 and TRBJ2-2; TRBD1 is a possible D gene (6 bases). V gave up 4 bases and J gave up 4 bases, with 17 bases separating them. CDR3 length equals 16 residues. Per the germline V gene, CDR1 is SGHRS and CDR2 is YFSETQ. The CDR3 here is CASSPDGGAITGELFF. CDR3 DNA sequence: TGCGCCAGCAGCCCAGATGGGGGCGCGATCACCGGGGAGCTGTTTTTT.

This clone was seen only a few times. The chain recombines TRBV29-1 with TRBJ1-1; no clear D gene. V was shortened by 4 bases and J by 4 bases, with 16 bases between the two germline ends. Germline V gene lookup returns CDR1 SQVTM and CDR2 ANQGSEA. The CDR3 has 14 amino acids. The CDR3 nucleotides are TGCAGCGTTGGTGGAGGTGAGCTGAGCACTGAAGCTTTCTTT. It specifies CSVGGGELSTEAFF.

This sequence joins TRBV18 and TRBJ2-5; 12 nucleotides line up with TRBD2. The germline CDR1 and CDR2 sequences are KGHSH and LQKENI. The CDR3 is 15 amino acids. After removal of 2 bases from V and 4 bases from J, the junction contained 2 bases not matched to a gene. The CDR3 coding sequence is TGTGCCAGCTCACCAGCTAGCGGGAGGGGAGAGACCCAGTACTTC. Translation gives CASSPASGRGETQYF.

In its sample, this clone was seen a few times. The V call is TRBV27, the J call TRBJ2-1; TRBD1 matches at 10 bases. This CDR3 has 16 residues. The germline V gene has CDR1 MNHEY and CDR2 SMNVEV (reference sequence). V trimming: 1 base; J trimming: 6 bases; junction bases outside the gene matches: 6. The CDR3 protein is CASSLFSGTGVNEQFF. CDR3 sequence (DNA): TGTGCCAGCAGTTTATTTTCCGGGACAGGGGTCAATGAGCAGTTCTTC.

This chain uses TRBV6-5 with TRBJ1-5, with a tentative D call TRBD1 (5 bases). Germline CDR1 reads MNHEY; CDR2 reads SVGAGI. The CDR3 is made up of 14 amino acids. V was cut by 5 bases and J by 2 bases, with 10 bases left in between. CDR3 coding DNA: TGTGCCAGCAGTCGCGGGGGAGGCAATCAGCCCCAGCATTTT. Its protein is CASSRGGGNQPQHF.

This clone was seen more than once but under ten times. V and J are TRBV6-5 and TRBJ2-3; TRBD2 is a possible D gene (6 bases). Germline assignment: CDR1 MNHEY and CDR2 SVGAGI. V lost 6 bases and J lost 4, with 11 bases in between. The CDR3 runs 13 residues. The CDR3 loop is CASSPPGADTQYF. Here the CDR3 DNA reads TGTGCCAGCAGCCCCCCGGGAGCAGATACGCAGTATTTT.

The chain joins TRBV7-2 to TRBJ1-2; TRBD1 matches at 8 bases. Germline V gene data show CDR1 as SGHTA and CDR2 as FQGNSA. The CDR3 is made up of 13 amino acids. Trimming took 5 bases from V and 7 from J; bases not matched to a gene: 6. CDR3 amino acids: CASSPDREFGYTF. In nucleotides, the CDR3 is TGTGCCAGCAGCCCGGACAGGGAGTTTGGCTACACCTTC.

This rearrangement joins TRBV7-8 to TRBJ2-2, with D tentatively TRBD1 (6 bases). Trimming pared 8 bases from V and 1 base from J, leaving 11 bases between. From germline, CDR1 is SGHVS and CDR2 FQNEAQ. This CDR3 contains 14 residues. The CDR3 loop is CASYRTVNTGELFF. CDR3 in DNA: TGTGCCAGCTATCGGACAGTGAACACCGGGGAGCTGTTTTTT.

In this sample, this clone turned up a few times. V gene TRBV10-3 combines with J gene TRBJ2-6, with TRBD1 identical over 8 bases. V shed 6 bases and J 13 bases; nucleotides not matched to a gene: 11. The CDR3 is 14 residues long. Per germline, CDR1 ENHRY and CDR2 SYGVKD. CDR3 protein: CAIRYRGARGVLTF. In DNA, the CDR3 is TGTGCCATCAGATACAGGGGGGCAAGAGGAGTCCTGACTTTC.

The chain uses TRBV28 and TRBJ2-4; 10 bases match TRBD2. The CDR3 length is 14 residues. V lost 3 bases and J lost 6; bases outside the gene matches: 2. CDR1 MDHEN and CDR2 SYDVKM come from the germline V gene. The CDR3 loop reads CASSLGLARNIQYF. For the CDR3, the DNA is TGTGCCAGCAGTTTGGGACTAGCGAGAAACATTCAGTACTTC.